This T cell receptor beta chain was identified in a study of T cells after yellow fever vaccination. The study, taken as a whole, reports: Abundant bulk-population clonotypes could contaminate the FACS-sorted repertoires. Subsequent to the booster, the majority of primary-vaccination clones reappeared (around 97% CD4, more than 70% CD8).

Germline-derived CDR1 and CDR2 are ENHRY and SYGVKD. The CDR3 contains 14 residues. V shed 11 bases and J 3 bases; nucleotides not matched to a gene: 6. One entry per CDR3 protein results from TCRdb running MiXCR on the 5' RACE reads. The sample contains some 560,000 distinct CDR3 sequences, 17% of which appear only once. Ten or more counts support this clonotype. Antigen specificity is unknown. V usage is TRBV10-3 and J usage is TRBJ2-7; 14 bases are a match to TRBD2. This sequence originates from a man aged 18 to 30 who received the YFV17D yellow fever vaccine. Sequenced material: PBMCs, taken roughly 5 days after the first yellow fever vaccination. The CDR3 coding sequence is TGTGCCGGCGGACTAGCGGGGGGACTCTACGAGCAGTACGTC. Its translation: CAGGLAGGLYEQYV.